The clone carrying this TCR beta chain has just a few counts. The PCR was carried out with 60 Vbeta primers and 13 Jbeta primers. The assay was immunoSEQ multiplex PCR, and TCRdb's table has in-frame clones only and misses some. The data hold 65,000 to 85,000 clones, with 70% to 85% observed a single time. The source of the sample is a study of cytomegalovirus exposure and HLA in healthy donors. Study-level information: One earlier analysis, a look at roughly 180 million T cells, found some 100 million unique TCR beta sequences.

The CDR3 runs 17 residues. Between the trimmed V and J ends, which lost 0 bases and 4 bases, there was a span of 18 bases. Germline values: CDR1 LNHNV, CDR2 YYDKDF (reference sequence). The sequenced material came from PBMCs. The source is a woman between 50 and 59 years old in good health and CMV-seronegative. V and J are TRBV15 and TRBJ2-5; D ambiguous. The CDR3 DNA reads as TGTGCCACCAGCAGAGATAAGGTCGCCGCCCGGAGAGAGACCCAGTACTTC. This codes for CATSRDKVAARRETQYF.